The 9 T cell receptor beta chains below all came from one sample that was sequenced in a study of OX40 agonist ivuxolimab in advanced cancers. Only in-frame clones appear in the TCRdb table, and some are missing; sequencing was by immunoSEQ multiplex PCR. Of 100,000 to 140,000 clones listed, approximately 90% are singletons. The material was CD4+ or CD8+ T cells sorted from blood, obtained in a trial of the OX40 agonist ivuxolimab. All receptors come from an adult with an advanced solid tumor such as melanoma, head and neck, liver or kidney cancer.

V gene TRBV6-5 combines with J gene TRBJ2-5; D not resolved. The J call may be faulty, since TRBJ2-7 better matches the DNA end. The CDR3 loop spans 15 amino acids. The germline CDR1 and CDR2 sequences are MNHEY and SVGAGI. The CDR3 region has the DNA TGTGCCAGCAGTTACTCGTCGCCCGCCAACTACGAGCAGTACTTC. This sequence encodes CASSYSSPANYEQYF.

The chain combines TRBV6-1 with TRBJ1-2; possible D gene TRBD1, 5 bases. Germline CDR1 reads MNHNS; CDR2 reads SASEGT. The CDR3 length is 14 residues. V lost 0 bases to trimming and J lost 8 bases, with 13 bases between them. Here the CDR3 DNA reads TGTGCCAGCAGTGAAGCCGGGGACGGATACGGCTACACCTTC. This gives the protein CASSEAGDGYGYTF.

V usage is TRBV7-2 and J usage is TRBJ2-2; 11 bases line up with TRBD2. CDR1 SGHTA and CDR2 FQGNSA come from the germline V gene. V trimming: 2 bases; J trimming: 4 bases; junction bases outside the gene matches: 9. CDR3 size: 18 residues. Here the CDR3 DNA reads TGTGCCAGCAGCTTAACTAGCGGGAGTGCAGTTGCCACCGGGGAGCTGTTTTTT. Protein sequence: CASSLTSGSAVATGELFF.

The chain combines TRBV7-2 with TRBJ2-2; D remains ambiguous. V was trimmed by 3 bases and J by 0 bases, leaving 8 bases between them. CDR1 and CDR2 (germline): SGHTA, FQGNSA. The CDR3 is made up of 15 amino acids. The CDR3 DNA reads TGTGCCAGCAGCTTCTCTAGGTCGAACACCGGGGAGCTGTTTTTT. It is translated as CASSFSRSNTGELFF. Full variable domain (remainder filled in from reference TRBV7-2 and TRBJ2-2): GAGVSQSPSNKVTEKGKDVELRCDPISGHTALYWYRQSLGQGLEFLIYFQGNSAPDKSGLPSDRFSAERTGGSVSTLTIQRTQQEDSAVYLCASSFSRSNTGELFFGEGSRLTVL.

This chain connects TRBV28 to TRBJ2-1, with a weak D call TRBD1 (6 bases). Trimming left V 4 bases short and J 3 bases short, with 13 bases between. This CDR3 has 15 amino acids. Per germline, CDR1 MDHEN and CDR2 SYDVKM. The CDR3 loop is CASSSRDKSYNEQFF. Here the CDR3 DNA reads TGTGCCAGCAGTTCCCGGGACAAAAGCTACAATGAGCAGTTCTTC.

V is TRBV28 and J is TRBJ2-1; D call uncertain. The CDR3 loop spans 15 amino acids. Between the trimmed V and J ends, which lost 2 bases and 6 bases, there was a span of 14 bases. From germline, CDR1 is MDHEN and CDR2 SYDVKM. The CDR3 region has the DNA TGTGCCAGCAGTTTACTCAACGACGAGAGCAATGAGCAGTTCTTC. Translation: CASSLLNDESNEQFF.

This chain links TRBV15 with TRBJ1-4; D might be TRBD1 (6 bases). This CDR3 contains 16 residues. Germline loops: CDR1 LNHNV, CDR2 YYDKDF (reference sequence). The V end was cut by 2 bases, the J end by 6 bases, with 16 bases between. The CDR3 sequence: CATSRRTGSSDEKLFF. CDR3 sequence (DNA): TGTGCCACCAGCAGAAGAACAGGGTCTTCTGATGAAAAACTGTTTTTT.

The rearrangement links TRBV30 to TRBJ2-2; D remains ambiguous. Per the germline V gene, CDR1 is GTSNPN and CDR2 is SVGIG (reference sequence). With 6 bases removed from V and 7 bases from J, the gap between germline ends came to 12 bases. The CDR3 is 12 residues long. CDR3 DNA: TGTGCCTGTCCGACCGCGATCGGGGAGCTGTTTTTT. Translating gives CACPTAIGELFF. Based on the CDR3 plus reference TRBV30 and TRBJ2-2, the full variable domain is SQTIHQWPATLVQPVGSPLSLECTVEGTSNPNLYWYRQAAGRGLQLLFYSVGIGQISSEVPQNLSASRPQDRQFILSSKKLLLSDSGFYLCACPTAIGELFFGEGSRLTVL.

This clone was counted between two and nine times. This chain links TRBV12-5 with TRBJ1-2, with D uncertain. The germline V gene encodes CDR1 LGHNT and CDR2 FRNRAP. Trimming took off 6 bases at V and 4 bases at J, with 12 bases between the two ends. The CDR3 length is 13 residues. In DNA form, the CDR3 reads TGTGCTAGTGGCTTTACCGGGTCCTATGGCTACACCTTC. Translation gives CASGFTGSYGYTF.